The entry below gives a single T cell receptor beta chain sequence along with its context. Method: immunoSEQ multiplex PCR; TCRdb's copy keeps in-frame clones and lacks some. The data contain over 200,000 clones, over 80% of them seen just once; the ten biggest clones take up about 3.5%. Membership in each cohort depended on participant-reported clinical history. This sample was taken from a study of blood T cell repertoires in COVID-19. The receptor's source is a woman aged 25 to 45 who had been exposed to COVID-19. The specimen sequenced was PBMCs or T cells enriched from blood (not recorded which).

CDR3 bases: TGTGCCAGTCGCGCCGGGGCTGGGACTCAGGCCTACGAGCAGTACTTC. Amino acid sequence: CASRAGAGTQAYEQYF. The genes are TRBV19 and TRBJ2-7; a possible D gene is TRBD2 (6 bases). The CDR3 has 16 residues. The V end lost 8 bases, the J end lost 2 bases, and 22 bases lay between the germline ends. The V gene's germline CDR1 is LNHDA and CDR2 SQIVND (reference sequence).